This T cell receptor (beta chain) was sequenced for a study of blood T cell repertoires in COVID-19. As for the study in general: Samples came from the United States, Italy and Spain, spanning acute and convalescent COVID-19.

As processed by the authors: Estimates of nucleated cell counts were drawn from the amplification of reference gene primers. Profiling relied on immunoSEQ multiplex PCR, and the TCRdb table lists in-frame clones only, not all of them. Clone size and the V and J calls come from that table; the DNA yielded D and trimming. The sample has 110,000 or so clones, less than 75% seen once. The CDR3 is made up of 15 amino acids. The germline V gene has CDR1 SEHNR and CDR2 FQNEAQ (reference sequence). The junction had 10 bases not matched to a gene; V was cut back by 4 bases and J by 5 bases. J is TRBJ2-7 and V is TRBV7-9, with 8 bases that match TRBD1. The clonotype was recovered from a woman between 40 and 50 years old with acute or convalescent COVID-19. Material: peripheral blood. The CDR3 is CASSSPLDREHEQYF. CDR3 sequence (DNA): TGTGCCAGCAGCTCACCTTTGGACAGGGAACACGAGCAGTACTTC.